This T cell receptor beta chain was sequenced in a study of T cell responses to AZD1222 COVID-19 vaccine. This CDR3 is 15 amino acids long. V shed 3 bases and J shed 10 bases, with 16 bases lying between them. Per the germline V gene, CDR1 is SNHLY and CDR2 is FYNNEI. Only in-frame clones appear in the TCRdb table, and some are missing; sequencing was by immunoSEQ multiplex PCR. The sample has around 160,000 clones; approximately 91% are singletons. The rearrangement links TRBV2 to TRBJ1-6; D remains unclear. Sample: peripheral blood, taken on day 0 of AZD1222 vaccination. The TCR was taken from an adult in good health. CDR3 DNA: TGTGCCAGCAGTGAGCTCGGTGGAGGGCAATCACCCCTCCACTTT. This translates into CASSELGGGQSPLHF. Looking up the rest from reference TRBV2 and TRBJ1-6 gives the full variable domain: EPEVTQTPSHQVTQMGQEVILRCVPISNHLYFYWYRQILGQKVEFLVSFYNNEISEKSEIFDDQFSVERPDGSNFTLKIRSTKLEDSAMYFCASSELGGGQSPLHFGNGTRLTVT.